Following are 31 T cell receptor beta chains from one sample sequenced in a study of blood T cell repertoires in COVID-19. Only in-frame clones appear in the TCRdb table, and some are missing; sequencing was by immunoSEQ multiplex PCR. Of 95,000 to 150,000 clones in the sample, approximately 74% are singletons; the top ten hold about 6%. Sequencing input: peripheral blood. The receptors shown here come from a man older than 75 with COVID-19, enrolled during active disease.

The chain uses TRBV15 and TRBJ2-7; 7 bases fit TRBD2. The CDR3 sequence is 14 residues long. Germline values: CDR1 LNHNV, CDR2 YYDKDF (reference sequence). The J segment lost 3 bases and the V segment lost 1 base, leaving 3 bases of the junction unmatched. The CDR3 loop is CATSRAGGGYEQYF. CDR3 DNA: TGTGCCACCAGCAGAGCTGGGGGGGGCTACGAGCAGTACTTC.

CDR3 sequence: CASSYYRGSGNTIYF. The CDR3 DNA follows: TGTGCCAGCAGTTACTACAGGGGGTCCGGAAACACCATATATTTT. The V gene is TRBV6-5, the J gene TRBJ1-3; TRBD1 agrees at 8 bases. Losses at the gene ends were 1 base for V and 4 bases for J; bases not matched to a gene: 3. CDR3 length: 15 residues. The germline V gene encodes CDR1 MNHEY and CDR2 SVGAGI.

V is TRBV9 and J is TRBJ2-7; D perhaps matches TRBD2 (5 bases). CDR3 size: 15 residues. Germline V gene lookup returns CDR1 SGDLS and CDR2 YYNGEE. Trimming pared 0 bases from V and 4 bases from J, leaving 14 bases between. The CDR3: CASSVGGMDGYEQYF. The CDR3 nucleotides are TGTGCCAGCAGCGTAGGAGGGATGGATGGTTACGAGCAGTACTTC. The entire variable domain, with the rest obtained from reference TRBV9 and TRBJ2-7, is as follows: DSGVTQTPKHLITATGQRVTLRCSPRSGDLSVYWYQQSLDQGLQFLIQYYNGEERAKGNILERFSAQQFPDLHSELNLSSLELGDSALYFCASSVGGMDGYEQYFGPGTRLTVT.

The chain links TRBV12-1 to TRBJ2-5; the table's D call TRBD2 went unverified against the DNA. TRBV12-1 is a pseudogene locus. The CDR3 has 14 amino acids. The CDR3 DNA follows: TGTGCCAGCAGCGTCCGGGACTACCAAGAGACCCAGTACTTC. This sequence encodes CASSVRDYQETQYF.

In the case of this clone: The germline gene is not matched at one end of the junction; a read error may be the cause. CDR3 nucleotide sequence: TGCAGCGCTGAACATCGGGATACGCAGTATTTT. Its protein is CSAEHRDTQYF. The chain employs TRBV29-1 and TRBJ2-3, with unresolved D. Germline V gives CDR1 SQVTM, CDR2 ANQGSEA. This CDR3 has 11 residues.

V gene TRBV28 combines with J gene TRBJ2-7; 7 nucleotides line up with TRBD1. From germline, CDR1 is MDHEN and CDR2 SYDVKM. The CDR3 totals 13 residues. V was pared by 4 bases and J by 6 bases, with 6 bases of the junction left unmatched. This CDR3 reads CASSYNRGREQYF. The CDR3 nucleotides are TGTGCCAGCAGTTATAACAGGGGTCGCGAGCAGTACTTC.

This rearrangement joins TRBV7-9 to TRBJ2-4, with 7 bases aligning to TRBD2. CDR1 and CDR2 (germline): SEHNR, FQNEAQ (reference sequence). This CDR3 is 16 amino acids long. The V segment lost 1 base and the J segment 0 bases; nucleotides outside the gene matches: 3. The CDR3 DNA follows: TGTGCCAGCAGCTTAGTAGCGGGCCTAGCCAAAAACATTCAGTACTTC. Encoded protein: CASSLVAGLAKNIQYF.

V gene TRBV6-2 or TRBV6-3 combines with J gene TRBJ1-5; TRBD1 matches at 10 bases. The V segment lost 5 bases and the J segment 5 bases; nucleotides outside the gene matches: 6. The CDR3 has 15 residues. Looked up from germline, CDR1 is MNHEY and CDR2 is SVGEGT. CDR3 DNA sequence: TGTGCCAGCAGTCCCGGGACAGGGGTCTATCAGCCCCAGCATTTT. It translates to CASSPGTGVYQPQHF.

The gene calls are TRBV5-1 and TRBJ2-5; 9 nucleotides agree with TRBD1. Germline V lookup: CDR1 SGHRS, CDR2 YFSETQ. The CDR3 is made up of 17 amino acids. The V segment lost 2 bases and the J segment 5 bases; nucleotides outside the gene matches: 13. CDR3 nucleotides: TGCGCCAGCAGCTTTTCTTCCCGACAGGGGGTAGGGGAGACCCAGTACTTC. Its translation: CASSFSSRQGVGETQYF.

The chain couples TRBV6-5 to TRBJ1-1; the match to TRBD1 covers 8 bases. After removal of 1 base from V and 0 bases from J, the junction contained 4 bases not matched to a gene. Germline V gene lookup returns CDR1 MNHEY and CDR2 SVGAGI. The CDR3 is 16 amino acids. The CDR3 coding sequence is TGTGCCAGCAGTTACTGGGCGGACAGGGTGAACACTGAAGCTTTCTTT. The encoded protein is CASSYWADRVNTEAFF.

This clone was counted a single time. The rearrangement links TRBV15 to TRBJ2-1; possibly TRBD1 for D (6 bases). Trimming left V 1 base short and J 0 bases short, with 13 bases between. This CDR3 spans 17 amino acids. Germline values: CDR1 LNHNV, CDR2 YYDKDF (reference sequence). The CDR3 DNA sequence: TGTGCCACCAGCAGAGGCGCTCAGGGGTTCTCCTACAATGAGCAGTTCTTC. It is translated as CATSRGAQGFSYNEQFF.

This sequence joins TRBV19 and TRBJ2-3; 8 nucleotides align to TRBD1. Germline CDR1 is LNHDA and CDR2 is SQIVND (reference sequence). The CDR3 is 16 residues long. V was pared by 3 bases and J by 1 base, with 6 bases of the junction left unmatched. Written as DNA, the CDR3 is TGTGCCAGTAGTATGAGGGCGGGACAGGGCACAGATACGCAGTATTTT. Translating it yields CASSMRAGQGTDTQYF.

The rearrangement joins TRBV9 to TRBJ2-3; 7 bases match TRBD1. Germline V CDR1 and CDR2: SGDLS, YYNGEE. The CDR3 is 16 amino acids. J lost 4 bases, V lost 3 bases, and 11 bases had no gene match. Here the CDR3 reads CASSGSTGYGPDTQYF. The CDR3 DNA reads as TGTGCCAGCAGCGGGTCGACAGGGTATGGTCCAGATACGCAGTATTTT.

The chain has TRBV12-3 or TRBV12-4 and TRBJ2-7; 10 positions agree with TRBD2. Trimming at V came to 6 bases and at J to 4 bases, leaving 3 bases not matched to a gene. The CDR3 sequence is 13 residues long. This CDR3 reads CASRGTSEYEQYF. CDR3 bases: TGTGCCAGCAGGGGGACTAGCGAGTACGAGCAGTACTTC.

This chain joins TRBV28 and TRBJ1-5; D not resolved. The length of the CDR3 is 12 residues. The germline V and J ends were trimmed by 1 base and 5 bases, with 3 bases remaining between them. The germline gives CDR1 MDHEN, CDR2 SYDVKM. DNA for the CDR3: TGTGCCAGCAGTTTATCAGATCAGCCCCAGCATTTT. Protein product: CASSLSDQPQHF.

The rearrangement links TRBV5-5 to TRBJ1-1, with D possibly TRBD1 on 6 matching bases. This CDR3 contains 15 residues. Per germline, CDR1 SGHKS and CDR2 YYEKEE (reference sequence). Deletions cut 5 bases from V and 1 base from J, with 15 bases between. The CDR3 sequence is CASRRAGTQNTEAFF. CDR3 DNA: TGTGCCAGCAGGCGTGCCGGGACACAGAACACTGAAGCTTTCTTT.

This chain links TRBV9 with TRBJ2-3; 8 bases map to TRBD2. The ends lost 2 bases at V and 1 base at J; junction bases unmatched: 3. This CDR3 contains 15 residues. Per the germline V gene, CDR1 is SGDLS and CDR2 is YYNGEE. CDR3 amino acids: CASSVLAGRTDTQYF. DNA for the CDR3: TGTGCCAGCAGCGTCCTAGCGGGCCGCACAGATACGCAGTATTTT.

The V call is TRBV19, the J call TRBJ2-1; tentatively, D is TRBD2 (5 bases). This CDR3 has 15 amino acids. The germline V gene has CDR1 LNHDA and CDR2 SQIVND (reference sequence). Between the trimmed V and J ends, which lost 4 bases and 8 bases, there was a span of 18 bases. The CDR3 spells CASSNGELGRDEQFF. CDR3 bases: TGTGCCAGTAGTAATGGAGAACTAGGTCGGGATGAGCAGTTCTTC. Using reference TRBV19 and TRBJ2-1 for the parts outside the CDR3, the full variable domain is DGGITQSPKYLFRKEGQNVTLSCEQNLNHDAMYWYRQDPGQGLRLIYYSQIVNDFQKGDIAEGYSVSREKKESFPLTVTSAQKNPTAFYLCASSNGELGRDEQFFGPGTRLTVL.

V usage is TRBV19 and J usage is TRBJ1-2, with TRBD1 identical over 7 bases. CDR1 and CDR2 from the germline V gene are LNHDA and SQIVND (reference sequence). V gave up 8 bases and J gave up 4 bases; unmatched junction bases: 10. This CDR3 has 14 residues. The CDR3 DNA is TGTGCCAGTTCAGAACGGGACAGCCTCTATGGCTACACCTTC. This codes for CASSERDSLYGYTF.

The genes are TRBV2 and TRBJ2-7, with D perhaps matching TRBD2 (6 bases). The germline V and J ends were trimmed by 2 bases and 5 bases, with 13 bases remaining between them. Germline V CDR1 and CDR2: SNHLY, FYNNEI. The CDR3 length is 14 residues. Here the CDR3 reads CASSEIGREDEQYF. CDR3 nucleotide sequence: TGTGCCAGCAGTGAAATCGGCAGGGAGGACGAGCAGTACTTC.

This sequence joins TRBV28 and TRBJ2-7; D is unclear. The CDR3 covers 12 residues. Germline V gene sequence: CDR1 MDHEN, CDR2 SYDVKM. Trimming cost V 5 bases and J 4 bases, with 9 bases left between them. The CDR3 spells CASSPYGYEQYF. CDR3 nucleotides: TGTGCCAGCAGTCCATACGGGTACGAGCAGTACTTC.

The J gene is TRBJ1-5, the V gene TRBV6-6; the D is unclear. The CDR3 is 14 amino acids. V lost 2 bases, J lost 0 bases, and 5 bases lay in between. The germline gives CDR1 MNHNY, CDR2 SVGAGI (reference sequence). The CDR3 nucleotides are TGTGCCAGCAGTTACATCAGTAGCAATCAGCCCCAGCATTTT. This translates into CASSYISSNQPQHF.

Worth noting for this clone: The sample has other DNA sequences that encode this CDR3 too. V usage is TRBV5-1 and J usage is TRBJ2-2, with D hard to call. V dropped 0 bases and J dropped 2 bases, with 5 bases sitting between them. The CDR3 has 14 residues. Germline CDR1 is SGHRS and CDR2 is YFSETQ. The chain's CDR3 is CASSLGANTGELFF. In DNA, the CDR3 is TGCGCCAGCAGCTTGGGAGCTAACACCGGGGAGCTGTTTTTT.

This CDR3 reads CASSWGQGATEAFF. The CDR3 nucleotides are TGTGCCAGCAGCTGGGGACAGGGGGCCACTGAAGCTTTCTTT. The chain combines TRBV11-2 with TRBJ1-1; the match to TRBD1 covers 12 bases. Trimming took 4 bases from V and 4 from J; bases not matched to a gene: 1. CDR3 length equals 14 residues. In germline, CDR1 is SGHAT, CDR2 FQNNGV.

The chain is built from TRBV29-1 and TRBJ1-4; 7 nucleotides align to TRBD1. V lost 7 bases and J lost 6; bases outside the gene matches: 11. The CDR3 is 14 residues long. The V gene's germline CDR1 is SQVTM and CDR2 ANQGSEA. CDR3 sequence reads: CSAKERGQYEKLFF. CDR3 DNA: TGCAGCGCCAAGGAAAGGGGGCAGTATGAAAAACTGTTTTTT. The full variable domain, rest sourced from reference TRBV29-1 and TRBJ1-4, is SAVISQKPSRDICQRGTSLTIQCQVDSQVTMMFWYRQQPGQSLTLIATANQGSEATYESGFVIDKFPISRPNLTFSTLTVSNMSPEDSSIYLCSAKERGQYEKLFFGSGTQLSVL.

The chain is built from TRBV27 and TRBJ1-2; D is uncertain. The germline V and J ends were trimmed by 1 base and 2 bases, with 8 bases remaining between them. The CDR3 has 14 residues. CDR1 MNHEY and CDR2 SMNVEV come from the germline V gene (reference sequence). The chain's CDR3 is CASSLWSGNYGYTF. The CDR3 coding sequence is TGTGCCAGCAGTTTATGGTCCGGGAACTATGGCTACACCTTC.

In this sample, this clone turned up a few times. CDR3 nucleotides: TGTGCCAGCAGTTACTCGTTCCAGGGGGTGGTTTCACCCCTCCACTTT. Translated, it gives CASSYSFQGVVSPLHF. This chain links TRBV6-5 with TRBJ1-6; 7 nucleotides line up with TRBD1. V was clipped by 0 bases and J by 9 bases; unmatched bases: 8. CDR3 size: 16 residues. CDR1 and CDR2 from the germline V gene are MNHEY and SVGAGI.

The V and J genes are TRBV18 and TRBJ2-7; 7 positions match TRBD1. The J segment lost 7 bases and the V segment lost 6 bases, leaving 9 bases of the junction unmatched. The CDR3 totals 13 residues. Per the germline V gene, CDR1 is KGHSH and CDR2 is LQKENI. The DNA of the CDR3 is TGTGCCAGCTCTCGGGACAGCCTATCGGAGCAGTACTTC. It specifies CASSRDSLSEQYF.

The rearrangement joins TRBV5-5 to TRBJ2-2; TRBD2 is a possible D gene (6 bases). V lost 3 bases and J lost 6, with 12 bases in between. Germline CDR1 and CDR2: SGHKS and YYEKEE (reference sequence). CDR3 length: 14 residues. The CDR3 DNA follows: TGTGCCAGCAGCTGGACTATGCAGGCCGGGGAGCTGTTTTTT. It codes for CASSWTMQAGELFF. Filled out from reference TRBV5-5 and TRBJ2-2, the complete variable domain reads DAGVTQSPTHLIKTRGQQVTLRCSPISGHKSVSWYQQVLGQGPQFIFQYYEKEERGRGNFPDRFSARQFPNYSSELNVNALLLGDSALYLCASSWTMQAGELFFGEGSRLTVL.

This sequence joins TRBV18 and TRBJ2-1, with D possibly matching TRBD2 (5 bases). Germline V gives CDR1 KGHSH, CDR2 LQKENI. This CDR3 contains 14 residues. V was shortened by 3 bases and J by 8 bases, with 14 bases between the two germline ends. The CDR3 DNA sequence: TGTGCCAGCTCACCCTACTCCGGGGTGGATGAGCAGTTCTTC. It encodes CASSPYSGVDEQFF.

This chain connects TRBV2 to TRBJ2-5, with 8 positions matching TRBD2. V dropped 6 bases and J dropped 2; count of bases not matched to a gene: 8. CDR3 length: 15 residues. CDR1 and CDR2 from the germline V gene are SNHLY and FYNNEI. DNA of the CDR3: TGTGCCAGCAGCCCAGGACTAGCAGATCAAGAGACCCAGTACTTC. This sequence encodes CASSPGLADQETQYF. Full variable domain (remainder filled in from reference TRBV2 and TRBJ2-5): EPEVTQTPSHQVTQMGQEVILRCVPISNHLYFYWYRQILGQKVEFLVSFYNNEISEKSEIFDDQFSVERPDGSNFTLKIRSTKLEDSAMYFCASSPGLADQETQYFGPGTRLLVL.